Sequencing of this TCR beta chain was carried out in a study of control samples from healthy donors and cancer patients. In germline, CDR1 is SGHTS, CDR2 YDEGEE. This CDR3 spans 17 amino acids. V was pared by 0 bases and J by 3 bases, with 7 bases of the junction left unmatched. TCRdb's table, derived via immunoSEQ multiplex PCR, lists solely in-frame clones and lacks some. The repertoire consists of over 150,000 clones, with around 94% occurring once and the leading ten covering about 14%. Sequenced: PBMCs. The rearrangement links TRBV5-8 to TRBJ1-2; TRBD1 agrees at 11 bases. The TCR sequence derives from a man in his 60s with colorectal cancer. The CDR3 protein is CASSLGRTGGGDYGYTF. In nucleotides, the CDR3 is TGTGCCAGCAGCTTGGGTAGGACAGGGGGCGGTGACTATGGCTACACCTTC.